The rows below give T cell receptor beta chains drawn from one sample of a study of shared clonotypes between healthy human individuals. The table came from immunoSEQ multiplex PCR; TCRdb's copy has only in-frame clones and leaves some out. The table records 2 million to 2.5 million clones, over 85% of them present only once. Sequenced sample: naive CD4+ T cells from PBMCs. Receptor source: a man between 18 and 35 years old in good health. Some clones in this sample may be carry-over from other donors' samples. Both conserved end residues are part of each CDR3. D genes are given only for firm matches. Clone size appears in some rows only: once, few, many, or a class for an expanded clone.

size: NA; V: TRBV28; D: NA; J: TRBJ2-7; CDR3: CASSPPHPGTYEQYF; DNA: TGTGCCAGCAGTCCCCCCCACCCTGGAACCTACGAGCAGTACTTC
size: NA; V: TRBV18; D: NA; J: TRBJ2-5; CDR3: CASSPQAGSSETQYF; DNA: TGTGCCAGCTCACCACAGGCAGGGTCGTCAGAGACCCAGTACTTC
size: NA; V: TRBV5-4; D: TRBD2; J: TRBJ2-1; CDR3: CASSLLVTSRYNEQFF; DNA: TGTGCCAGCAGCTTGTTAGTGACTAGCCGGTACAATGAGCAGTTCTTC
size: NA; V: TRBV18; D: NA; J: TRBJ2-7; CDR3: CASSPGRGRTYEQYF; DNA: TGTGCCAGCTCACCCGGACGGGGACGTACCTACGAGCAGTACTTC
size: NA; V: TRBV14; D: TRBD1; J: TRBJ2-5; CDR3: CASSPRQGQETQYF; DNA: TGTGCCAGCAGCCCACGACAGGGGCAAGAGACCCAGTACTTC
size: once; V: TRBV27; D: TRBD1; J: TRBJ1-5; CDR3: CASSEGAQPQHF; DNA: TGTGCCAGCAGTGAGGGGGCCCAGCCCCAGCATTTT
size: few; V: TRBV25-1; D: NA; J: TRBJ1-1; CDR3: CASSANVEAFF; DNA: TGTGCCAGCAGTGCTAACGTTGAAGCTTTCTTT
size: NA; V: TRBV5-1; D: NA; J: TRBJ2-3; CDR3: CASILFGQPTDTQYF; DNA: TGCGCCAGCATTCTCTTCGGACAGCCCACAGATACGCAGTATTTT
size: NA; V: TRBV29-1; D: NA; J: TRBJ1-3; CDR3: CSAGTSVSGNTIYF; DNA: TGCAGCGCCGGTACCTCAGTCTCTGGAAACACCATATATTTT
size: NA; V: TRBV15; D: NA; J: TRBJ1-1; CDR3: CATSRDWRTEAFF; DNA: TGTGCCACCAGCAGAGATTGGCGGACTGAAGCTTTCTTT
size: NA; V: TRBV6-6; D: NA; J: TRBJ2-7; CDR3: CASSGSAYEQYF; DNA: TGTGCCAGCAGTGGATCAGCCTACGAGCAGTACTTC
size: NA; V: TRBV30; D: NA; J: TRBJ2-2; CDR3: CAWISYRTGELFF; DNA: TGTGCCTGGATTTCATATAGAACCGGGGAGCTGTTTTTT
size: NA; V: TRBV11-1; D: NA; J: TRBJ2-1; CDR3: CASSFRGRVELF; DNA: TGTGCCAGCAGCTTTCGGGGGCGTGTTGAGCTCTTC
size: NA; V: TRBV10-3; D: NA; J: TRBJ1-5; CDR3: CAISESGGGQSQHF; DNA: TGTGCCATCAGTGAGTCTGGTGGAGGGCAGTCCCAGCATTTT
size: NA; V: TRBV6-6; D: TRBD1; J: TRBJ2-7; CDR3: CASSYTITGGFGYF; DNA: TGTGCCAGCAGTTACACCATTACAGGGGGATTCGGGTACTTC
size: NA; V: TRBV5-1; D: TRBD2; J: TRBJ2-2; CDR3: CASSLGGLAGAGGELFF; DNA: TGCGCCAGCAGCCTGGGAGGACTAGCGGGAGCGGGCGGGGAGCTGTTTTTT
size: NA; V: TRBV27; D: NA; J: TRBJ2-7; CDR3: CASSTHRDAYEQYF; DNA: TGTGCCAGCTCGACCCACAGGGACGCCTACGAGCAGTACTTC
size: once; V: TRBV30; D: TRBD1; J: TRBJ2-5; CDR3: CAWSPGQGPIETQYF; DNA: TGTGCCTGGAGTCCCGGACAGGGGCCGATAGAGACCCAGTACTTC
size: NA; V: TRBV5-1; D: TRBD1; J: TRBJ1-4; CDR3: CASSLARGQGDEKLFF; DNA: TGCGCCAGCAGCTTGGCCAGGGGTCAGGGGGATGAAAAACTGTTTTTT
size: NA; V: TRBV4-1; D: NA; J: TRBJ1-1; CDR3: CASSQQLPGRTEAFF; DNA: TGCGCCAGCAGCCAACAGTTACCGGGACGGACGGAAGCTTTCTTT
size: NA; V: TRBV4-2; D: NA; J: TRBJ2-7; CDR3: CASSPPGAGRKYF; DNA: TGTGCCAGCAGCCCCCCGGGTGCGGGACGGAAGTACTTC
size: NA; V: TRBV28; D: NA; J: TRBJ2-3; CDR3: CASSLNPIHPTDTQYF; DNA: TGTGCCAGCAGTTTAAATCCCATCCACCCCACAGATACGCAGTATTTT
size: once; V: TRBV27; D: TRBD1; J: TRBJ1-2; CDR3: CASSLRGGDNYGYTF; DNA: TGTGCCAGCAGTTTGAGAGGGGGCGATAACTATGGCTACACCTTC
size: NA; V: TRBV27; D: NA; J: TRBJ2-2; CDR3: CASTTTRGVLTGELFF; DNA: TGTGCCAGCACCACAACGAGGGGTGTCCTTACCGGGGAGCTGTTTTTT
size: NA; V: TRBV5-4; D: NA; J: TRBJ1-1; CDR3: CASSLAGARGNTEAFF; DNA: TGTGCCAGCAGCTTGGCCGGGGCTCGAGGGAACACTGAAGCTTTCTTT
size: NA; V: TRBV18; D: NA; J: TRBJ1-3; CDR3: CASSPQMPGNTIYF; DNA: TGTGCCAGCTCACCCCAAATGCCTGGAAACACCATATATTTT
size: NA; V: TRBV5-6; D: NA; J: TRBJ1-1; CDR3: CASSLVARLNTEAFF; DNA: TGTGCCAGCAGCTTGGTCGCCAGATTGAACACTGAAGCTTTCTTT
size: once; V: TRBV19; D: NA; J: TRBJ1-5; CDR3: CASRPDGSLGAQHF; DNA: TGTGCCAGTAGACCAGACGGGTCATTGGGAGCCCAGCATTTT
size: NA; V: TRBV5-1; D: TRBD2; J: TRBJ2-1; CDR3: CASSFGLAGLYNEQFF; DNA: TGCGCCAGCAGCTTCGGACTAGCGGGGTTATACAATGAGCAGTTCTTC
size: NA; V: TRBV19; D: TRBD1; J: TRBJ2-7; CDR3: CASSGRDREEYF; DNA: TGTGCCAGTAGTGGCCGGGACAGGGAGGAGTACTTC
size: NA; V: TRBV6-5; D: NA; J: TRBJ2-5; CDR3: CASSYSGVLETQYF; DNA: TGTGCCAGCAGTTACTCCGGGGTGTTAGAGACCCAGTACTTC
size: NA; V: TRBV5-1; D: NA; J: TRBJ1-1; CDR3: CASSSRGAMNTEAFF; DNA: TGCGCCAGCAGCTCCCGAGGGGCCATGAACACTGAAGCTTTCTTT
size: NA; V: TRBV28; D: TRBD1; J: TRBJ1-6; CDR3: CASRWAGGLYNSPLHF; DNA: TGTGCCAGCAGATGGGCAGGGGGGCTGTATAATTCACCCCTCCACTTT
size: NA; V: TRBV7-6; D: NA; J: TRBJ2-6; CDR3: CASSLALGGSGANVLTF; DNA: TGTGCCAGCAGCTTAGCGCTTGGGGGCTCTGGGGCCAACGTCCTGACTTTC
size: NA; V: TRBV6-6; D: NA; J: TRBJ2-2; CDR3: CASSWTGELFF; DNA: TGTGCCAGCAGTTGGACCGGGGAGCTGTTTTTT
size: NA; V: TRBV28; D: TRBD2; J: TRBJ2-1; CDR3: CASSLYSGRYNEQFF; DNA: TGTGCCAGCAGTTTGTATAGCGGGAGGTACAATGAGCAGTTCTTC
size: NA; V: TRBV27; D: NA; J: TRBJ2-3; CDR3: CASSLGPLDTQYF; DNA: TGTGCCAGCAGTTTAGGACCTTTAGATACGCAGTATTTT
size: NA; V: TRBV4-2; D: TRBD2; J: TRBJ2-7; CDR3: CASSQVTVGISGRASYEQYF; DNA: TGTGCCAGCAGCCAAGTGACGGTGGGGATTAGCGGGAGGGCTTCCTACGAGCAGTACTTC
size: NA; V: TRBV6-6; D: TRBD2; J: TRBJ2-7; CDR3: CASSYKLAGEQYF; DNA: TGTGCCAGCAGTTACAAACTAGCGGGCGAGCAGTACTTC
size: NA; V: TRBV7-9; D: TRBD1; J: TRBJ2-7; CDR3: CASSPGDSKVYEQYF; DNA: TGTGCCAGCAGCCCCGGGGACAGCAAGGTCTACGAGCAGTACTTC
size: once; V: TRBV25-1; D: NA; J: TRBJ1-5; CDR3: CASHTNQPQHF; DNA: TGTGCCAGCCACACTAATCAGCCCCAGCATTTT
size: NA; V: TRBV9; D: TRBD1; J: TRBJ2-7; CDR3: CASSVGQGGYEQYF; DNA: TGTGCCAGCAGCGTAGGACAGGGCGGCTACGAGCAGTACTTC
size: NA; V: TRBV5-4; D: NA; J: TRBJ2-2; CDR3: CASSLGLSSPGELFF; DNA: TGTGCCAGCAGCTTGGGGCTTTCTTCCCCCGGGGAGCTGTTTTTT
size: NA; V: TRBV7-5; D: NA; J: TRBJ1-1; CDR3: CARSPPGRMNTEAFF; DNA: TGTGCCAGAAGCCCCCCCGGACGGATGAACACTGAAGCTTTCTTT
size: NA; V: TRBV27; D: TRBD1; J: TRBJ2-5; CDR3: CASSLSDRELTYQETQYF; DNA: TGTGCCAGCAGTTTATCCGACAGGGAACTTACCTACCAAGAGACCCAGTACTTC
size: NA; V: TRBV6-1; D: NA; J: TRBJ2-7; CDR3: CASSDNSYEQYF; DNA: TGTGCCAGCAGTGACAACTCCTACGAGCAGTACTTC
size: NA; V: TRBV15; D: NA; J: TRBJ2-3; CDR3: CATSRDREYGDTQYF; DNA: TGTGCCACCAGCAGAGATCGGGAGTATGGAGATACGCAGTATTTT
size: NA; V: TRBV18; D: NA; J: TRBJ1-1; CDR3: CASSPAMNTEAFF; DNA: TGTGCCAGCTCACCAGCCATGAACACTGAAGCTTTCTTT
size: NA; V: TRBV6-1; D: NA; J: TRBJ2-5; CDR3: CASSERVGRQETQYF; DNA: TGTGCCAGCAGTGAAAGGGTAGGTCGGCAAGAGACCCAGTACTTC
size: NA; V: TRBV19; D: TRBD2; J: TRBJ2-2; CDR3: CASSIGGTSGIGELFF; DNA: TGTGCCAGTAGTATAGGCGGGACTAGCGGGATCGGGGAGCTGTTTTTT
size: NA; V: TRBV6-5; D: TRBD1; J: TRBJ1-2; CDR3: CASSQGADYGYTF; DNA: TGTGCCAGCAGTCAGGGGGCAGACTATGGCTACACCTTC
size: NA; V: TRBV19; D: TRBD1; J: TRBJ1-3; CDR3: CATGTTGAGNTIYF; DNA: TGTGCCACCGGAACGACAGGGGCTGGAAACACCATATATTTT
size: NA; V: TRBV29-1; D: TRBD2; J: TRBJ2-2; CDR3: CSVESGRARTGELFF; DNA: TGCAGCGTTGAAAGCGGGAGGGCGAGAACCGGGGAGCTGTTTTTT
size: NA; V: TRBV18; D: TRBD2; J: TRBJ2-3; CDR3: CASSPQSGGPTDTQYF; DNA: TGTGCCAGCAGCCCTCAGTCGGGAGGGCCGACAGATACGCAGTATTTT
size: NA; V: TRBV7-3; D: TRBD2; J: TRBJ2-3; CDR3: CASSLGTSGSEDTQYF; DNA: TGTGCCAGCAGCCTCGGGACTAGCGGGAGCGAAGATACGCAGTATTTT
size: NA; V: TRBV7-9; D: NA; J: TRBJ1-2; CDR3: CASSLEGRAGGYTF; DNA: TGTGCCAGCAGCTTAGAGGGCAGGGCAGGAGGCTACACCTTC
size: NA; V: TRBV12-5; D: TRBD1; J: TRBJ1-5; CDR3: CASGDPRQGSNQPQHF; DNA: TGTGCTAGTGGTGACCCAAGACAGGGGAGCAATCAGCCCCAGCATTTT
size: NA; V: TRBV25-1; D: NA; J: TRBJ2-7; CDR3: CASIVVRGGSYEQYF; DNA: TGTGCCAGCATAGTTGTCAGGGGCGGGAGCTACGAGCAGTACTTC
size: NA; V: TRBV15; D: TRBD2; J: TRBJ2-7; CDR3: CATTGLAGGPGYEQYF; DNA: TGTGCCACCACCGGACTAGCGGGAGGGCCGGGATACGAGCAGTACTTC
size: NA; V: TRBV5-4; D: NA; J: TRBJ2-5; CDR3: CASTVGQETQYF; DNA: TGTGCCAGCACCGTGGGCCAAGAGACCCAGTACTTC